These 11 T cell receptor beta chains originate from one sample sequenced in a study of identical twins. TCRdb called the 5' RACE reads again in MiXCR, with one record for every CDR3 protein. The sample carries hundreds of thousands of distinct CDR3 sequences, 21% recorded once. These same data were also listed under a study on T cells expressing NK-cell markers.

Sequenced: PBMCs. These receptors came from a woman younger than 30 in good health.

The chain employs TRBV7-2 and TRBJ2-1, with 10 bases lining up with TRBD2. The germline V gene has CDR1 SGHTA and CDR2 FQGNSA. This CDR3 is built from 16 residues. The ends lost 1 base at V and 4 bases at J; junction bases unmatched: 4. In DNA, the CDR3 is TGTGCCAGCAGCTTAGATGTAGCGGGGGGATACAATGAGCAGTTCTTC. Protein product: CASSLDVAGGYNEQFF.

The chain links TRBV7-8 to TRBJ2-7, with 9 bases lining up with TRBD1. Germline V lookup: CDR1 SGHVS, CDR2 FQNEAQ. V lost 5 bases to trimming and J lost 3 bases; unmatched junction nucleotides: 8. The CDR3 sequence is 15 residues long. This CDR3 reads CASSPGTGPIYEQYF. Here the CDR3 DNA reads TGTGCCAGCAGCCCCGGGACAGGGCCCATCTACGAGCAGTACTTC.

This clonotype was picked up a small number of times. This sequence joins TRBV27 and TRBJ2-7, with D unresolved. Germline V gene sequence: CDR1 MNHEY, CDR2 SMNVEV (reference sequence). The ends were cut back, 6 bases at V and 2 bases at J, with 11 bases in the middle. The CDR3 totals 13 residues. CDR3 bases: TGTGCCAGCAGAAAGAGTAACACCTACGAGCAGTACTTC. Residues: CASRKSNTYEQYF.

This chain joins TRBV11-2 and TRBJ2-2; 10 nucleotides match TRBD2. CDR3 length: 17 amino acids. Trimming removed 3 bases from V and 0 bases from J; junction bases left unmatched: 4. Germline values: CDR1 SGHAT, CDR2 FQNNGV. The CDR3 loop is CASSFTSGTPNTGELFF. CDR3 in DNA: TGTGCCAGCAGCTTTACTAGCGGGACCCCGAACACCGGGGAGCTGTTTTTT.

The table lists this clonotype with many counts. The J gene is TRBJ2-1, the V gene TRBV12-3 or TRBV12-4; tentatively, D is TRBD2 (7 bases). The CDR3 runs 16 residues. The V gene lost 3 bases and the J gene lost 7 bases, with 19 bases spanning the gap. CDR3 sequence: CASSFRAGGAFNEQFF. The CDR3 DNA follows: TGTGCCAGCAGTTTTCGAGCTGGGGGGGCGTTTAATGAGCAGTTCTTC.

This chain links TRBV12-3 or TRBV12-4 with TRBJ2-1; D gene unclear. The CDR3 has 13 amino acids. Trimming removed 6 bases at V and 2 bases at J, with 8 bases between. The CDR3 region is CASRRVPYNEQFF. DNA for the CDR3: TGTGCCAGCAGGAGAGTACCCTACAATGAGCAGTTCTTC.

Only a few counts were recorded for this clonotype. The chain uses TRBV7-6 and TRBJ2-5; perhaps TRBD1 as D (5 bases). The CDR3 has 16 residues. From germline, CDR1 is SGHVS and CDR2 FNYEAQ. Trimming removed 2 bases from V and 2 bases from J, with 15 bases in between. The CDR3 region is CASSLWGSADQETQYF. CDR3 sequence (DNA): TGTGCCAGCAGCTTATGGGGCTCGGCAGATCAAGAGACCCAGTACTTC.

There are many counts of this clonotype. This chain uses TRBV6-2 or TRBV6-3 with TRBJ2-1, with D unclear. CDR3 length equals 15 residues. V was trimmed by 3 bases and J by 3 bases, leaving 12 bases between them. CDR1 is MNHEY and CDR2 is SVGEGT in the germline V gene. The CDR3 here is CASSYGRPIYNEQFF. CDR3 in DNA: TGTGCCAGCAGTTATGGCAGGCCCATCTACAATGAGCAGTTCTTC.

There are many counts of this clonotype. V and J are TRBV12-3 or TRBV12-4 and TRBJ2-2; TRBD1 matches 7 bases. The CDR3 length is 15 residues. V was clipped by 6 bases and J by 0 bases; unmatched bases: 4. The CDR3: CASSPGTANTGELFF. The CDR3 DNA reads TGTGCCAGCAGCCCCGGGACAGCGAACACCGGGGAGCTGTTTTTT.

The V call is TRBV12-3 or TRBV12-4, the J call TRBJ2-1; no definite D call. The V end was cut by 7 bases, the J end by 4 bases, with 11 bases between. The CDR3 is 13 amino acids. CDR3 bases: TGTGCCAGCACCGATATGGGGTACAATGAGCAGTTCTTC. It translates to CASTDMGYNEQFF.

This clonotype was observed a handful of times. The gene calls are TRBV6-5 and TRBJ1-1; D is ambiguous. The CDR3 totals 12 residues. The germline V gene encodes CDR1 MNHEY and CDR2 SVGAGI. Trimming left V 8 bases short and J 5 bases short, with 12 bases between. In DNA, the CDR3 is TGTGCCAGCGCCCGCTTTAGTACTGAAGCTTTCTTT. This sequence encodes CASARFSTEAFF.